Listed below are T cell receptor beta chains from one sample, sequenced in a study of cytomegalovirus exposure and HLA in healthy donors. TCRdb's table, derived via immunoSEQ multiplex PCR, lists solely in-frame clones and lacks some. The sample yields approximately 100,000 clones, around 80% seen once. The sample consisted of PBMCs. The source is a woman aged 50 to 65 in good health and CMV-seropositive. The CDR3 runs from the conserved cysteine through the conserved F or W. A D gene is named only where the DNA matches it firmly. Size values are once, few and many counts, or a class for expanded clones, and some rows have none.

J | size | D | V | DNA | CDR3
TRBJ2-1 | NA | TRBD2 | TRBV6-5 | TGTGCCAGCAGTTACCGACTAGCGGTGAATGAGCAGTTCTTC | CASSYRLAVNEQFF
TRBJ2-2 | NA | TRBD2 | TRBV5-5 | TGTGCCAGCAGCCGTAGCGGGGGCCGCAACACCGGGGAGCTGTTTTTT | CASSRSGGRNTGELFF
TRBJ1-3 | few | NA | TRBV7-6 | TGTGCCAGCAGCCCCCGGACAAAACCGGACACCATATATTTT | CASSPRTKPDTIYF
TRBJ2-1 | NA | NA | TRBV27 | TGTGCCAGCAGTCCGTCCCCCCCCGCGCAGGGGCCCTACCACCCCCCAAGTGAGCAGTTCTTC | CASSPSPPAQGPYHPPSEQFF
TRBJ1-1 | NA | NA | TRBV7-9 | TGTGCCAGCAGCTTACTTCCCACTGAAGCTTTCTTT | CASSLLPTEAFF
TRBJ2-5 | NA | NA | TRBV7-2 | TGTGCCAGCAGCTTAGAGCCTCGGGGGACCCAGTACTTC | CASSLEPRGTQYF
TRBJ2-1 | once | TRBD2 | TRBV19 | TGTGCCAGTAGTCTCAGCAGCGGGGGGGCATACAATGAGCAGTTCTTC | CASSLSSGGAYNEQFF
TRBJ2-1 | NA | TRBD2 | TRBV11-3 | TGTGCCAGCAGCGGGCGGGAGTCCTACAATGAGCAGTTCTTC | CASSGRESYNEQFF
TRBJ2-3 | NA | NA | TRBV2 | TGTGCCAGCCTCACAGATACGCAGTATTTT | CASLTDTQYF
TRBJ2-4 | NA | NA | TRBV6-5 | TGTGCCAGCAGTTACTCGACTAACCTAGCCAAAAACATTCAGTACTTC | CASSYSTNLAKNIQYF
TRBJ2-3 | NA | NA | TRBV27 | TGTGCCAGCAGTGGCGGTTGGGTAAGGGATACGCAGTATTTT | CASSGGWVRDTQYF
TRBJ2-7 | NA | NA | TRBV6-5 | TGTGCCAGCAGTTACTCGGGCAATCTAATTAACGAGCAGTACTTC | CASSYSGNLINEQYF
TRBJ2-2 | NA | NA | TRBV5-1 | TGCGCCAGCAGCTTTTACAGGGAAGCCGGGGAGCTGTTTTTT | CASSFYREAGELFF
TRBJ2-4 | NA | NA | TRBV27 | TGTGCCAGCAGTTCAATATCAGGGTCCAAAAACATTCAGTACTTC | CASSSISGSKNIQYF
TRBJ1-2 | NA | NA | TRBV7-9 | TGTGCCAGCAGCTTTAGGGGAAACGATGGCTACACCTTC | CASSFRGNDGYTF
TRBJ2-5 | NA | TRBD2 | TRBV4-2 | TGTGCCAGCACTAAGAGCGGGGGGGCCCGGGAGACCCAGTACTTC | CASTKSGGARETQYF
TRBJ2-5 | NA | NA | TRBV27 | TGTGCCAGCAGTCCCCTCCGGGGGAATAAGAGAGAGACCCAGTACTTC | CASSPLRGNKRETQYF
TRBJ2-3 | NA | TRBD2 | TRBV9 | TGTGCCAGCACCGCCTTCGGCGGGGGAACCACAGATACGCAGTATTTT | CASTAFGGGTTDTQYF
TRBJ2-1 | NA | NA | TRBV6-5 | TGTGCCAGCAGTTACCAGGGGTGGGTCAATGAGCAGTTCTTC | CASSYQGWVNEQFF
TRBJ1-2 | NA | NA | TRBV4-1 | TGCGCCAGCAGCCAAGCGGGGGGTAGTGGCTACACCTTC | CASSQAGGSGYTF
TRBJ1-2 | NA | TRBD1 | TRBV9 | TGTGCCAGCGGAACTGACAGGGGAAGCGGTGGCTACACCTTC | CASGTDRGSGGYTF
TRBJ1-1 | NA | NA | TRBV29-1 | TGCAGCATCGCACCGGGACAACTGAACACTGAAGCTTTCTTT | CSIAPGQLNTEAFF
TRBJ1-5 | few | NA | TRBV30 | TGTGCCTGGAGTGTGGGGGCGACTCAGCCCCAGCATTTT | CAWSVGATQPQHF
TRBJ1-1 | few | NA | TRBV6-1 | TGTGCCACCTCCCGCGAGGGCGGGATAAAAGCTTTCTTT | CATSREGGIKAFF
TRBJ2-3 | once | TRBD2 | TRBV19 | TGTGCCAGTAGTGGCGGTCTGGCGCGGGAGCTAACAGATACGCAGTATTTT | CASSGGLARELTDTQYF
TRBJ1-3 | NA | NA | TRBV27 | TGTGCCAGCAGTTTTTCGTCCCCAGCGGGCACCATATATTTT | CASSFSSPAGTIYF
TRBJ2-7 | once | TRBD2 | TRBV19 | TGTGCCAGTAGTATAGGGAGCGGGATAGGGGAGCAGTACTTC | CASSIGSGIGEQYF
TRBJ2-3 | few | NA | TRBV11-2 | TGTGCCAGCAGCTTAGTTTCGGGTGTGGAGTATTTT | CASSLVSGVEYF
TRBJ2-7 | NA | TRBD2 | TRBV15 | TGTGCCACCAGCAGAGATATTATTGGACTAGCCTCCTACGAGCAGTACTTC | CATSRDIIGLASYEQYF
TRBJ2-7 | few | TRBD1 | TRBV23-1 | TGCGCCAGCTTGGCTCAGACAGGGGACGAGCAGTACTTC | CASLAQTGDEQYF
TRBJ1-2 | few | NA | TRBV27 | TGTGCCAGCAGTTCGGGGAGTTCCTATGGCTACACCTTC | CASSSGSSYGYTF
TRBJ2-7 | NA | NA | TRBV5-6 | TGTGCCAGCAGCTTGAGGTACAGGGAGCAGTACTTC | CASSLRYREQYF
TRBJ1-5 | NA | NA | TRBV6-1 | TGTGCCAGCCTAAATGGAGCGGGCAATCAGCCCCAGCATTTT | CASLNGAGNQPQHF
TRBJ2-1 | NA | TRBD2 | TRBV10-3 | TGTGCCATCCGCCACAACAGCGGGGGCGAGCAGTTCTTC | CAIRHNSGGEQFF
TRBJ1-5 | NA | NA | TRBV5-4 | TGTGCCAGCAGCTCTCCGGGGGGACCCCAGCATTTT | CASSSPGGPQHF
TRBJ2-7 | NA | TRBD1 | TRBV5-1 | TGCGCCAGCAGCGGTGGGACAGGGGGCGCGTACGAGCAGTACTTC | CASSGGTGGAYEQYF
TRBJ1-3 | NA | NA | TRBV6-1 | TGTGCCAGCAGTGTCGGACAGAGACCTCTCTCTGGAAACACCATATATTTT | CASSVGQRPLSGNTIYF
TRBJ2-3 | NA | NA | TRBV19 | TGTGCCAGTAGTGGGGCAGGGCGGACAGATACGCAGTATTTT | CASSGAGRTDTQYF
TRBJ1-2 | NA | NA | TRBV5-6 | TGTGCCAGCAGCTTGGTTTCGGTTTTGGATGGCTACACCTTC | CASSLVSVLDGYTF
TRBJ1-2 | once | NA | TRBV29-1 | TGCAGCGTTGAGGCCAGGGCTTTTGGCTACACCTTC | CSVEARAFGYTF
TRBJ1-1 | NA | NA | TRBV5-6 | TGTGCCAGCAGCTACACGTCCACTGAAGCTTTCTTT | CASSYTSTEAFF
TRBJ2-5 | NA | NA | TRBV18 | TGTGCCAGCTCACCACCTTCAGGGTTAGAGGAGACCCAGTACTTC | CASSPPSGLEETQYF